These T cell receptor beta chains were read from a single sample in a study of cytomegalovirus exposure and HLA in healthy donors. Sequenced by immunoSEQ multiplex PCR; TCRdb stores in-frame clones only, minus some. In the table there are approximately 80,000 clones, over 60% of which are singletons. The sequenced material came from PBMCs. Receptor source: a man between 60 and 70 years old in good health and CMV-seronegative. Each CDR3 is given without its conserved first and last residue.

V gene	CDR3 protein
TRBV27	ASSGQGFSGANVLT
TRBV19	ASKEAGTGNTGELF
TRBV6-1	ASSVSVSGNTIY
TRBV19	ASSARQGGSTDTQY
TRBV7-9	ASSLMRQGAETQY
TRBV2	ASRQGAWAF
TRBV12-1	ASSTTGPFEPQH
TRBV4-1	ASAPGADYGYT
TRBV4-1	ASSLNQGTGELF
TRBV19	ASNRDNGWGNTIY
TRBV5-1	ASSRTSGGGTGELF
TRBV7-8	ASSGDYGAF
TRBV7-3	ASSSLGLAGDEQY
TRBV7-7	ASSPIAPETQY
TRBV5-5	ASSFGWETQY
TRBV19	ASSIGQGGTEAF
TRBV18	ASSPRDRGVETQY
TRBV7-2	ASSFTSLSYEQY
TRBV9	ASSGTGSYEQY
TRBV29-1	SVETGGRNNEKLF
TRBV10-3	AISESTSGGWETQY
TRBV30	AIGVKETQY
TRBV4-1	ASSQEGPSGGLYTDTQY
TRBV5-6	ASSRGLGAGELF
TRBV2	ASRTTVNTEAF
TRBV10-2	ASSVETGAAGAQY
TRBV13	ASSSRTGIEKLF
TRBV5-6	ASSLMDRVNQPQH
TRBV18	ASSASGGDLTDTQY
TRBV6-1	ASSQGQGVGNQPQH
TRBV6-6	ASSYLAQVLLHT
TRBV5-6	ASSFGAGVEYNEQF
TRBV6-1	ASRVAGSTGELF
TRBV6-5	ASSNRGQPQH
TRBV5-1	ASSLPGTSGHNEQF
TRBV10-2	ASRVTRGGSYNEQF
TRBV19	ASIPGTNTEAF
TRBV27	ASMRRSSSLETQY
TRBV5-1	ASSRTGDTEAF
TRBV30	AWTPGGSPLH
TRBV9	ASNPLGGVRDTQY
TRBV29-1	SVEDGREGNTIY
TRBV7-3	ASSLRGSGDWEQF
TRBV19	ASAGSNYGYT
TRBV5-1	ASRIQGSTEAF
TRBV29-1	SVPRGGDTQY
TRBV29-1	SVAGGITGELF
TRBV9	ASSVDGLFNTEAF
TRBV5-1	ASARLLQETQY
TRBV7-9	ASSSQGSYNEQF
TRBV9	ASSPQGQGSYEQY
TRBV19	ASRTSGGAVEQF
TRBV7-3	ASSLTGALWEEQY
TRBV6-4	ASSERQGNQPQH
TRBV5-6	ASSLADSYYGYT
TRBV6-5	ASSYEGYYEQY